One and the same sample provided the 25 T cell receptor beta chains below, sequenced in a study of cytomegalovirus exposure and HLA in healthy donors. The study ran its PCR with 60 Vbeta and 13 Jbeta primers. Clones were read by immunoSEQ multiplex PCR, and TCRdb kept only the in-frame ones, dropping some. The data hold approximately 110,000 clones, with 70% to 85% observed a single time. Material for sequencing was PBMCs. The receptors were gathered from a woman aged 40 to 50 in good health and CMV-seronegative.

This clone was recorded once. The V gene is TRBV7-2, the J gene TRBJ2-4, with 8 nucleotides matching TRBD1. Unmatched junction bases numbered 4, after V lost 4 bases and J lost 8 bases. The CDR3 is 13 residues long. Germline assignment: CDR1 SGHTA and CDR2 FQGNSA. The CDR3 reads CASSSGQGDIQYF. The CDR3 DNA sequence: TGTGCCAGCAGCTCCGGACAGGGCGACATTCAGTACTTC.

The chain employs TRBV5-6 and TRBJ2-3; no clear D. Germline CDR1 is SGHDT and CDR2 is YYEEEE. This CDR3 is built from 12 residues. Trimming stripped 0 bases from V and 5 bases from J, with 4 bases between. For the CDR3, the DNA is TGTGCCAGCAGCTTGGTAGTAGATACGCAGTATTTT. Translated: CASSLVVDTQYF.

The chain employs TRBV18 and TRBJ2-7, with D tentatively TRBD1 (5 bases). The CDR3 runs to 11 residues. Germline V gives CDR1 KGHSH, CDR2 LQKENI. V shed 6 bases and J shed 6 bases, with 9 bases lying between them. CDR3 loop: CASSTDSEQYF. DNA of the CDR3: TGTGCCAGCTCCACAGACAGCGAGCAGTACTTC.

The CDR3 sequence is CAAYGPARTNTGELFF. CDR3 nucleotide sequence: TGTGCCGCCTATGGCCCAGCGAGAACGAACACCGGGGAGCTGTTTTTT. This sequence joins TRBV6-9 and TRBJ2-2, with unresolved D. The germline V gene encodes CDR1 MNHGY and CDR2 SVAAGI. V was pared by 11 bases and J by 0 bases, with 19 bases between. The CDR3 consists of 16 residues.

CDR3 amino acids: CASSLGRNSYEQYF. CDR3 nucleotide sequence: TGTGCCAGCAGCTTGGGCAGGAACTCCTACGAGCAGTACTTC. The chain carries TRBV5-4 and TRBJ2-7; D gene unclear. Trimming took 0 bases from V and 0 from J, leaving 7 bases between them. Germline values: CDR1 SGHNT, CDR2 YYREEE (reference sequence). This CDR3 comprises 14 residues.

In this sample, this clone turned up a few times. This chain's CDR3 is CASSVSEPSYEQYF. CDR3 nucleotide sequence: TGTGCCAGCAGCGTCAGCGAGCCATCCTACGAGCAGTACTTC. V gene TRBV5-6 combines with J gene TRBJ2-7; D is ambiguous. Deletions cut 4 bases from V and 1 base from J, with 12 bases between. Per the germline V gene, CDR1 is SGHDT and CDR2 is YYEEEE. The CDR3 sequence is 14 residues long.

The chain carries TRBV6-1 and TRBJ2-7, with D possibly being TRBD2 (5 bases). Trimming pared 5 bases from V and 3 bases from J, leaving 11 bases between. There are 13 residues in the CDR3. Germline V gives CDR1 MNHNS, CDR2 SASEGT. The CDR3 reads CASSKIEGYEQYF. CDR3 in DNA: TGTGCCAGCAGTAAAATAGAGGGCTACGAGCAGTACTTC.

The genes are TRBV6-1 and TRBJ1-6, with a possible D match to TRBD1 (5 bases). Germline V CDR1 and CDR2: MNHNS, SASEGT. Trimming pared 3 bases from V and 9 bases from J, leaving 21 bases between. The CDR3 runs 17 residues. CDR3 residues: CASSDRHGGTPPSPLHF. The CDR3, as DNA: TGTGCCAGCAGTGATCGGCACGGGGGGACCCCCCCTTCACCCCTCCACTTT.

The chain employs TRBV7-9 and TRBJ1-2, with D possibly TRBD1 on 5 matching bases. The germline V gene has CDR1 SEHNR and CDR2 FQNEAQ (reference sequence). The V and J ends lost 5 bases and 3 bases respectively, with 16 bases between them. The CDR3 covers 15 residues. CDR3 loop: CASSPPVGGHYGYTF. CDR3 bases: TGTGCCAGCAGCCCCCCGGTGGGGGGACACTATGGCTACACCTTC.

The chain recombines TRBV5-4 with TRBJ2-7; 9 bases map to TRBD1. Germline values: CDR1 SGHNT, CDR2 YYREEE (reference sequence). J lost 2 bases, V lost 4 bases, and 4 bases had no gene match. The CDR3 is 14 residues long. DNA of the CDR3: TGTGCCAGCAGCCCCGGGACAGGGACCTACGAGCAGTACTTC. As protein: CASSPGTGTYEQYF.

The chain combines TRBV4-3 with TRBJ1-2; 7 bases fit TRBD1. The trim removed 0 bases at V and 4 bases at J, leaving 2 bases unmatched. Germline V gene lookup returns CDR1 LGHNA and CDR2 YSLEER. The CDR3 contains 14 residues. The CDR3, as DNA: TGCGCCAGCAGCCAAGAGCAGGGGGGCTATGGCTACACCTTC. It specifies CASSQEQGGYGYTF.

CDR3 bases: TGTGCCAGCAGCTTGGAGTTGCAGGGTACGTCTGGGGCCAACGTCCTGACTTTC. Translation: CASSLELQGTSGANVLTF. The chain has TRBV5-4 and TRBJ2-6; D might be TRBD1 (5 bases). The CDR3 has 18 amino acids. From germline, CDR1 is SGHNT and CDR2 YYREEE (reference sequence). Trimming pared 0 bases from V and 1 base from J, leaving 14 bases between. The whole variable domain, remainder taken from reference TRBV5-4 and TRBJ2-6, is ETGVTQSPTHLIKTRGQQVTLRCSSQSGHNTVSWYQQALGQGPQFIFQYYREEENGRGNFPPRFSGLQFPNYSSELNVNALELDDSALYLCASSLELQGTSGANVLTFGAGSRLTVL.

This chain links TRBV18 with TRBJ1-5; D is undetermined. The germline V gene has CDR1 KGHSH and CDR2 LQKENI. There are 15 residues in the CDR3. Between the trimmed V and J ends, which lost 2 bases and 0 bases, there was a span of 8 bases. For the CDR3, the DNA is TGTGCCAGCTCACCAGAGGCGGGTAGCAATCAGCCCCAGCATTTT. This codes for CASSPEAGSNQPQHF.

This chain uses TRBV30 with TRBJ2-7; D possibly corresponds to TRBD2 (6 bases). The CDR3 covers 15 residues. Germline-derived CDR1 and CDR2 are GTSNPN and SVGIG (reference sequence). Deletions cut 2 bases from V and 4 bases from J, with 18 bases between. The CDR3 loop reads CAWSRGSVGGYEQYF. DNA of the CDR3: TGTGCCTGGAGTCGTGGGTCGGTGGGGGGATACGAGCAGTACTTC. Variable domain in full (rest from reference TRBV30 and TRBJ2-7): SQTIHQWPATLVQPVGSPLSLECTVEGTSNPNLYWYRQAAGRGLQLLFYSVGIGQISSEVPQNLSASRPQDRQFILSSKKLLLSDSGFYLCAWSRGSVGGYEQYFGPGTRLTVT.

The chain recombines TRBV5-6 with TRBJ1-2; TRBD1 might be the D (5 bases). This CDR3 contains 15 residues. The germline V gene has CDR1 SGHDT and CDR2 YYEEEE. Trimming took off 1 base at V and 2 bases at J, with 12 bases between the two ends. CDR3 sequence reads: CASSLMGLANYGYTF. CDR3 in DNA: TGTGCCAGCAGCTTGATGGGGCTGGCGAACTATGGCTACACCTTC.

This clone was found a few times. The V and J genes are TRBV5-4 and TRBJ2-5; a weak D match, TRBD1 (5 bases). The J call may be wrong; the DNA end is better matched by TRBJ2-7. The CDR3 sequence is 14 residues long. Germline CDR1 reads SGHNT; CDR2 reads YYREEE (reference sequence). The CDR3 loop reads CASTLAGPPDEQYF. The CDR3, as DNA: TGTGCCAGCACCCTCGCAGGGCCCCCGGACGAGCAGTACTTC.

This clone was observed a few times. The chain recombines TRBV19 with TRBJ1-1; a weak D match, TRBD1 (5 bases). In germline, CDR1 is LNHDA, CDR2 SQIVND (reference sequence). Trimming removed 3 bases from V and 0 bases from J, with 23 bases in between. The CDR3 sequence is 19 residues long. As DNA, the CDR3 is TGTGCCAGTAGTATTTACGAGGGGACTGCCCGGTTTATGAACACTGAAGCTTTCTTT. This codes for CASSIYEGTARFMNTEAFF.

The chain carries TRBV28 and TRBJ1-3; 7 bases line up with TRBD1. This CDR3 spans 16 amino acids. The V segment lost 5 bases and the J segment 8 bases; nucleotides outside the gene matches: 15. Germline values: CDR1 MDHEN, CDR2 SYDVKM. CDR3 bases: TGTGCCAGCAGTCCACCCCTGGGACAGCTGGGGGACACCATATATTTT. This codes for CASSPPLGQLGDTIYF.

The DNA of the CDR3 is TGTGCCAGCAGCCCGTCCACCGGGGAGCTGTTTTTT. Translated: CASSPSTGELFF. This sequence joins TRBV7-2 and TRBJ2-2, with D hard to call. The CDR3 spans 12 residues. Trimming removed 5 bases from V and 4 bases from J, with 5 bases in between. In germline, CDR1 is SGHTA, CDR2 FQGNSA.

V is TRBV6-4 and J is TRBJ1-6, with D uncertain. This CDR3 comprises 14 residues. CDR1 MRHNA and CDR2 SNTAGT come from the germline V gene. The V gene lost 5 bases and the J gene lost 8 bases, with 13 bases spanning the gap. CDR3 protein: CASSTGRRDSPLHF. CDR3 nucleotide sequence: TGTGCCAGCAGTACCGGGAGAAGGGATTCACCCCTCCACTTT.

The V call is TRBV27, the J call TRBJ1-2; weak D call: TRBD1 (5 bases). This CDR3 contains 15 residues. Trimming left V 0 bases short and J 5 bases short, with 13 bases between. In germline, CDR1 is MNHEY, CDR2 SMNVEV (reference sequence). CDR3 DNA: TGTGCCAGCAGTTTATCGAGAGGGGCGGGGTATGGCTACACCTTC. It is translated as CASSLSRGAGYGYTF.

This clone occurred once. The chain is built from TRBV9 and TRBJ2-1; 13 bases match TRBD2. Per the germline V gene, CDR1 is SGDLS and CDR2 is YYNGEE. V was clipped by 4 bases and J by 2 bases; unmatched bases: 15. This CDR3 contains 20 residues. The DNA for the CDR3 is TGTGCCAGCAGCTACGGACTAGCGGGGGAGCAGGGACTCGCCTACAATGAGCAGTTCTTC. It yields the protein CASSYGLAGEQGLAYNEQFF. The entire variable domain, with the rest obtained from reference TRBV9 and TRBJ2-1, is as follows: DSGVTQTPKHLITATGQRVTLRCSPRSGDLSVYWYQQSLDQGLQFLIQYYNGEERAKGNILERFSAQQFPDLHSELNLSSLELGDSALYFCASSYGLAGEQGLAYNEQFFGPGTRLTVL.

The J gene is TRBJ1-5, the V gene TRBV10-3, with a possible D match to TRBD1 (5 bases). This CDR3 region has 13 residues. V was shortened by 6 bases and J by 3 bases, with 9 bases between the two germline ends. CDR1 is ENHRY, CDR2 SYGVKD, per germline. The DNA of the CDR3 is TGTGCCATCAGCAGGGAAAACAATCAGCCCCAGCATTTT. Translating gives CAISRENNQPQHF.

The chain links TRBV20-1 to TRBJ2-5, with D tentatively TRBD1 (6 bases). Deletions cut 6 bases from V and 4 bases from J, with 9 bases between. This CDR3 spans 11 amino acids. CDR1 is DFQATT and CDR2 is SNEGSKA in the germline V gene (reference sequence). In nucleotides, the CDR3 is TGCAGTGCCATGGACAGAGAGACCCAGTACTTC. It specifies CSAMDRETQYF.

This rearrangement joins TRBV5-1 to TRBJ2-5; 7 bases line up with TRBD1. The J call could be wrong; TRBJ2-7 is a better fit for the DNA end. This CDR3 is built from 14 residues. CDR1 is SGHRS and CDR2 is YFSETQ in the germline V gene. The CDR3 protein is CASFSGTASYEQYF. The DNA for the CDR3 is TGCGCCAGCTTCTCCGGGACAGCGTCCTACGAGCAGTACTTC.